A selection of T cell receptor beta chains follows, all from one sample in a study of cytomegalovirus exposure and HLA in healthy donors. TCRdb's copy holds only in-frame clones and misses some; the assay was immunoSEQ multiplex PCR. The data hold some 170,000 clones, with over 60% observed a single time. The sequenced material came from PBMCs. The receptors were gathered from a woman younger than 45 in good health and CMV-seronegative. The conserved cysteine and the conserved F or W are not part of the CDR3 here.

j_call	cdr3_length	v_call	cdr3_aa
TRBJ1-2	13	TRBV27	ASSLLQPQGGGYT
TRBJ1-1	13	TRBV14	ASSQREGGYTEAF
TRBJ1-1	12	TRBV5-1	ASSSGTGGTEAF
TRBJ1-1	12	TRBV5-5	ASSLGQGSTEAF
TRBJ2-1	13	TRBV28	ASSLPSGRADEQF
TRBJ2-1	12	TRBV2	ASSLYSSYNEQF
TRBJ2-7	13	TRBV4-3	ASSQDGGRDYEQY
TRBJ2-2	13	TRBV9	ASRTGTGATGELF
TRBJ2-2	15	TRBV19	ASSIEKGGATTGELF
TRBJ2-2	14	TRBV2	ASSGLSGTSIGELF